This TCR beta chain emerged from a study of blood T cell repertoires in COVID-19. On the study more broadly: Collection of acute and convalescent COVID-19 samples took place in the United States, Italy and Spain. T cells, B-cell-depleted T cells, or PBMCs supplied cDNA or gDNA.

Those enrolled in Seattle joined during active infection and were followed longitudinally afterward. The germline V gene encodes CDR1 LNHNV and CDR2 YYDKDF (reference sequence). This CDR3 has 12 amino acids. V trimming: 7 bases; J trimming: 7 bases; junction bases outside the gene matches: 6. Original handling: Amplified reference gene primers provided the basis for estimating nucleated cell counts. Only in-frame clones appear in the TCRdb table, and some are missing; sequencing was by immunoSEQ multiplex PCR. V and J calls and clone size are copied from that table; D and trimming were computed from the DNA. The repertoire consists of 270,000 or so clones, with approximately 87% occurring once and the leading ten covering 12%.

This clonotype originated in a woman in her thirties with COVID-19, enrolled during active disease. This rearrangement joins TRBV15 to TRBJ1-1; 7 nucleotides line up with TRBD1. The sequenced sample was peripheral blood. The CDR3 is CATKGATLEAFF. Here the CDR3 DNA reads TGTGCCACCAAGGGGGCAACCCTTGAAGCTTTCTTT.